These T cell receptor beta chains were read from a single sample in a study of cytomegalovirus exposure and HLA in healthy donors. TCRdb's copy holds only in-frame clones and misses some; the assay was immunoSEQ multiplex PCR. The table lists about 140,000 clones. The sequenced sample consisted of PBMCs. Receptors originate from a woman aged 18-30 years in good health and CMV-seronegative. Both conserved end residues are part of each CDR3. D genes are given only for firm matches.

d_gene: TRBD2; j_gene: TRBJ2-5; v_gene: TRBV30; CDR3aa: CAWSVQLANWETQYF; CDR3nt: TGTGCCTGGAGTGTACAACTAGCGAACTGGGAGACCCAGTACTTC
d_gene: -; j_gene: TRBJ1-2; v_gene: TRBV2; CDR3aa: CASTERGGYTF; CDR3nt: TGTGCCAGCACCGAAAGGGGGGGCTACACCTTC
d_gene: -; j_gene: TRBJ1-5; v_gene: TRBV10-2; CDR3aa: CASSDPSSNQPQHF; CDR3nt: TGCGCCAGCAGTGACCCCAGTAGCAATCAGCCCCAGCATTTT
d_gene: TRBD2; j_gene: TRBJ2-3; v_gene: TRBV15; CDR3aa: CATSRAGTSLDTQYF; CDR3nt: TGTGCCACCAGCAGAGCCGGGACTAGCCTAGATACGCAGTATTTT
d_gene: -; j_gene: TRBJ1-4; v_gene: TRBV15; CDR3aa: CATSRDRGGVEKLFF; CDR3nt: TGTGCCACCAGCAGAGATAGAGGAGGGGTCGAAAAACTGTTTTTT
d_gene: -; j_gene: TRBJ2-3; v_gene: TRBV9; CDR3aa: CASSVGGLYTDTQYF; CDR3nt: TGTGCCAGCAGCGTAGGAGGACTATACACAGATACGCAGTATTTT
d_gene: -; j_gene: TRBJ2-2; v_gene: TRBV2; CDR3aa: CASSDGLRNTGELFF; CDR3nt: TGTGCCAGCAGTGATGGACTACGAAACACCGGGGAGCTGTTTTTT
d_gene: TRBD2; j_gene: TRBJ2-1; v_gene: TRBV10-1; CDR3aa: CASSEGTGGPWIEQFF; CDR3nt: TGCGCCAGCAGTGAAGGAACGGGAGGGCCTTGGATTGAGCAGTTCTTC
d_gene: -; j_gene: TRBJ1-1; v_gene: TRBV6-5; CDR3aa: CASSSPDRAFF; CDR3nt: TGTGCCAGCAGTTCCCCCGACAGAGCTTTCTTT
d_gene: -; j_gene: TRBJ2-7; v_gene: TRBV6-5; CDR3aa: CASSPSVNYEQYF; CDR3nt: TGTGCCAGCAGCCCCAGCGTGAACTACGAGCAGTACTTC
d_gene: TRBD1; j_gene: TRBJ1-2; v_gene: TRBV27; CDR3aa: CASSRDSLDYGYTF; CDR3nt: TGTGCCAGCAGCCGGGACAGTTTAGACTATGGCTACACCTTC
d_gene: TRBD2; j_gene: TRBJ2-3; v_gene: TRBV7-2; CDR3aa: CASSPSGSLKDTQYF; CDR3nt: TGTGCCAGCAGCCCTAGCGGGAGTCTGAAAGATACGCAGTATTTT
d_gene: -; j_gene: TRBJ1-5; v_gene: TRBV4-2; CDR3aa: CASSQDGQVGVQPQHF; CDR3nt: TGTGCCAGCAGCCAAGATGGTCAAGTGGGAGTCCAGCCCCAGCATTTT
d_gene: TRBD1; j_gene: TRBJ2-3; v_gene: TRBV2; CDR3aa: CASNWDSSTDTQYF; CDR3nt: TGTGCCAGCAATTGGGACAGCAGCACAGATACGCAGTATTTT
d_gene: TRBD2; j_gene: TRBJ2-1; v_gene: TRBV5-1; CDR3aa: CASSLPGLAGDNEQFF; CDR3nt: TGCGCCAGCAGCCTCCCGGGACTAGCGGGAGACAATGAGCAGTTCTTC
d_gene: TRBD1; j_gene: TRBJ1-1; v_gene: TRBV13; CDR3aa: CASSPGQGAGSEAFF; CDR3nt: TGTGCCAGCAGCCCTGGGCAGGGGGCTGGCTCTGAAGCTTTCTTT